The 25 T cell receptor beta chains presented below share a single source sample, sequenced in a study of glioma-infiltrating T cells after dendritic cell vaccination. Profiled with immunoSEQ multiplex PCR; TCRdb holds only in-frame clones, not every one. The sample comprises just under 85,000 clones, about 90% of which are singletons, and approximately 2.9% rests with the top ten. The sequenced sample was blood, obtained before dendritic cell vaccination. Receptors originate from a human donor with glioblastoma.

V gene TRBV18 combines with J gene TRBJ2-7, with 11 bases aligning to TRBD1. Germline values: CDR1 KGHSH, CDR2 LQKENI. The junction had 6 bases not matched to a gene; V was cut back by 5 bases and J by 3 bases. The CDR3 length is 15 residues. The CDR3 coding sequence is TGTGCCAGCTCATCCGGGACAGGGGGAAACTACGAGCAGTACTTC. It encodes CASSSGTGGNYEQYF. The whole variable domain, filled in from reference TRBV18 and TRBJ2-7, reads NAGVMQNPRHLVRRRGQEARLRCSPMKGHSHVYWYRQLPEEGLKFMVYLQKENIIDESGMPKERFSAEFPKEGPSILRIQQVVRGDSAAYFCASSSGTGGNYEQYFGPGTRLTVT.

A single count supports this clone. The chain uses TRBV6-5 and TRBJ1-1; 8 bases align to TRBD1. The germline CDR1 and CDR2 sequences are MNHEY and SVGAGI. The CDR3 loop spans 14 amino acids. V was clipped by 2 bases and J by 6 bases; unmatched bases: 5. The chain's CDR3 is CASSYAGGASEAFF. CDR3 DNA: TGTGCCAGCAGTTACGCAGGGGGCGCTTCTGAAGCTTTCTTT.

The sample holds one count of this clone. This chain connects TRBV2 to TRBJ2-3, with D perhaps TRBD2 (6 bases). Germline CDR1 is SNHLY and CDR2 is FYNNEI. This CDR3 is built from 12 residues. Between the trimmed V and J ends, which lost 8 bases and 2 bases, there was a span of 8 bases. CDR3 amino acids: CASQGLTDTQYF. For the CDR3, the DNA is TGTGCCAGCCAGGGACTCACAGATACGCAGTATTTT. Combining the CDR3 with reference TRBV2 and TRBJ2-3 gives the whole variable domain EPEVTQTPSHQVTQMGQEVILRCVPISNHLYFYWYRQILGQKVEFLVSFYNNEISEKSEIFDDQFSVERPDGSNFTLKIRSTKLEDSAMYFCASQGLTDTQYFGPGTRLTVL.

The chain is built from TRBV27 and TRBJ2-1, with D possibly being TRBD2 (5 bases). V was trimmed by 6 bases and J by 2 bases, leaving 17 bases between them. This CDR3 is built from 16 residues. In germline, CDR1 is MNHEY, CDR2 SMNVEV (reference sequence). The CDR3 protein is CASSIQTGNTYNEQFF. CDR3 nucleotide sequence: TGTGCCAGCAGCATCCAGACGGGGAATACCTACAATGAGCAGTTCTTC.

The V call is TRBV10-3, the J call TRBJ2-6; 9 bases match TRBD1. Germline trimming cut 3 bases from V and 4 bases from J; bases unmatched to any gene: 10. The CDR3 length is 18 residues. The V gene's germline CDR1 is ENHRY and CDR2 SYGVKD. CDR3 protein: CAISDRDRASWGANVLTF. For the CDR3, the DNA is TGTGCCATCAGTGATAGGGACAGGGCCTCGTGGGGGGCCAACGTCCTGACTTTC.

The chain uses TRBV6-1 and TRBJ1-4, with D perhaps matching TRBD1 (5 bases). This CDR3 region has 15 residues. V dropped 2 bases and J dropped 7 bases, with 14 bases sitting between them. CDR1 MNHNS and CDR2 SASEGT come from the germline V gene. CDR3 sequence: CASSEITGVGEKLFF. The CDR3 DNA reads as TGTGCCAGCAGTGAAATTACAGGTGTTGGTGAAAAACTGTTTTTT.

This clone came up once. The chain employs TRBV7-9 and TRBJ1-1; TRBD1 agrees at 8 bases. Germline trimming cut 2 bases from V and 3 bases from J; bases unmatched to any gene: 2. In germline, CDR1 is SEHNR, CDR2 FQNEAQ (reference sequence). The CDR3 sequence is 14 residues long. Here the CDR3 DNA reads TGTGCCAGCAGCTTACCAGGGGGCTACACTGAAGCTTTCTTT. Protein: CASSLPGGYTEAFF.

This clone was detected only once. The chain combines TRBV7-9 with TRBJ2-2; 11 nucleotides agree with TRBD2. The length of the CDR3 is 15 residues. From germline, CDR1 is SEHNR and CDR2 FQNEAQ (reference sequence). Losses at the gene ends were 3 bases for V and 6 bases for J; bases not matched to a gene: 3. As DNA, the CDR3 is TGTGCCAGCAGCTTCCATAGCGGGGGGGCCGGGGAGCTGTTTTTT. Protein: CASSFHSGGAGELFF.

The table lists this clone with a count of one. This chain connects TRBV18 to TRBJ2-7; 7 bases are shared with TRBD1. The germline V gene has CDR1 KGHSH and CDR2 LQKENI. V lost 2 bases and J lost 2; bases outside the gene matches: 6. The CDR3 runs to 15 residues. CDR3: CASSPGRGIPYEQYF. In DNA, the CDR3 is TGTGCCAGCTCACCAGGCAGGGGGATTCCCTACGAGCAGTACTTC.

The rearrangement joins TRBV11-2 to TRBJ2-7; D gene unclear. CDR1 and CDR2 (germline): SGHAT, FQNNGV. This CDR3 is 12 amino acids long. The V end lost 5 bases, the J end lost 5 bases, and 10 bases lay between the germline ends. CDR3 DNA sequence: TGTGCCAGCAGCCCCTATGTAGACGAGCAGTACTTC. Translated, it gives CASSPYVDEQYF. Based on the CDR3 plus reference TRBV11-2 and TRBJ2-7, the full variable domain is EAGVAQSPRYKIIEKRQSVAFWCNPISGHATLYWYQQILGQGPKLLIQFQNNGVVDDSQLPKDRFSAERLKGVDSTLKIQPAKLEDSAVYLCASSPYVDEQYFGPGTRLTVT.

In its sample, this clone was seen a few times. The rearrangement joins TRBV5-4 to TRBJ2-2; 7 bases line up with TRBD1. The V and J ends lost 2 bases and 5 bases, in that order; junction bases with no gene match: 15. The CDR3 sequence is 18 residues long. CDR1 and CDR2 (germline): SGHNT, YYREEE (reference sequence). The CDR3 region is CASSFGQASWLVTGELFF. The CDR3 DNA reads as TGTGCCAGCAGCTTCGGACAGGCCTCCTGGTTGGTAACCGGGGAGCTGTTTTTT. Looking up the rest from reference TRBV5-4 and TRBJ2-2 gives the full variable domain: ETGVTQSPTHLIKTRGQQVTLRCSSQSGHNTVSWYQQALGQGPQFIFQYYREEENGRGNFPPRFSGLQFPNYSSELNVNALELDDSALYLCASSFGQASWLVTGELFFGEGSRLTVL.

The chain couples TRBV19 to TRBJ1-1; 8 bases are shared with TRBD1. V gave up 4 bases and J gave up 7 bases; unmatched junction bases: 8. Germline V gives CDR1 LNHDA, CDR2 SQIVND (reference sequence). The CDR3 is 14 amino acids. DNA for the CDR3: TGTGCCAGTAGTACCCCTGGACAGGGCTTTGAAGCTTTCTTT. Protein product: CASSTPGQGFEAFF.

The chain combines TRBV11-2 with TRBJ1-2; the D is unclear. The CDR3 consists of 15 residues. Germline lookup yields CDR1 SGHAT and CDR2 FQNNGV. V was pared by 0 bases and J by 1 base, with 9 bases between. CDR3 nucleotide sequence: TGTGCCAGCAGCTTAGATGCGGGGATTAACTATGGCTACACCTTC. Protein product: CASSLDAGINYGYTF.

The chain recombines TRBV5-4 with TRBJ2-2, with 8 bases fitting TRBD2. CDR3 length equals 14 residues. CDR1 and CDR2 (germline): SGHNT, YYREEE (reference sequence). V was pared by 2 bases and J by 5 bases, with 2 bases of the junction left unmatched. The chain's CDR3 is CASSLAGATGELFF. In DNA, the CDR3 is TGTGCCAGCAGCTTAGCGGGAGCTACCGGGGAGCTGTTTTTT. The entire variable domain, with the rest obtained from reference TRBV5-4 and TRBJ2-2, is as follows: ETGVTQSPTHLIKTRGQQVTLRCSSQSGHNTVSWYQQALGQGPQFIFQYYREEENGRGNFPPRFSGLQFPNYSSELNVNALELDDSALYLCASSLAGATGELFFGEGSRLTVL.

The V and J genes are TRBV10-3 and TRBJ2-5; 9 positions agree with TRBD2. Looked up from germline, CDR1 is ENHRY and CDR2 is SYGVKD. The CDR3 has 14 amino acids. Trimming cost V 8 bases and J 3 bases; bases outside gene matches: 7. CDR3 in amino acids: CAIRSGGSEETQYF. The CDR3 bases are TGTGCCATCCGGAGCGGGGGGTCCGAAGAGACCCAGTACTTC.

J is TRBJ2-7 and V is TRBV4-1; 11 nucleotides line up with TRBD2. The ends lost 1 base at V and 1 base at J; junction bases unmatched: 3. Germline CDR1 is MGHRA and CDR2 is YSYEKL. The CDR3 is 16 residues long. CDR3 loop: CASSQAGLAVSYEQYF. CDR3 DNA sequence: TGCGCCAGCAGCCAAGCGGGACTAGCGGTTTCCTACGAGCAGTACTTC.

This clone was seen only once. This chain connects TRBV2 to TRBJ1-2, with TRBD1 as a possible D gene (5 bases). Germline V gene lookup returns CDR1 SNHLY and CDR2 FYNNEI. The ends were cut back, 8 bases at V and 0 bases at J, with 13 bases in the middle. The CDR3 is 14 residues long. CDR3: CASHRDLANYGYTF. Here the CDR3 DNA reads TGTGCCAGCCACCGGGACTTGGCTAACTATGGCTACACCTTC.

This clone has just one count. The gene calls are TRBV18 and TRBJ2-5; D not certain. This CDR3 spans 13 amino acids. Deletions cut 3 bases from V and 0 bases from J, with 5 bases between. Germline V lookup: CDR1 KGHSH, CDR2 LQKENI. The CDR3 here is CASSPRYQETQYF. As DNA, the CDR3 is TGTGCCAGCTCACCCCGGTACCAAGAGACCCAGTACTTC.

The chain uses TRBV4-1 and TRBJ2-7, with no clear D. Trimming removed 0 bases at V and 0 bases at J, with 12 bases between. The CDR3 spans 16 residues. Germline CDR1 reads MGHRA; CDR2 reads YSYEKL. The CDR3 loop reads CASSQEVKAISYEQYF. CDR3 DNA: TGCGCCAGCAGCCAAGAGGTAAAAGCCATCTCCTACGAGCAGTACTTC.

The chain has TRBV6-5 and TRBJ1-3, with D perhaps TRBD1 (5 bases). The V and J ends lost 0 bases and 0 bases respectively, with 9 bases between them. The CDR3 length is 16 residues. CDR1 and CDR2 (germline): MNHEY, SVGAGI. CDR3 region: CASSYSIQGSGNTIYF. DNA of the CDR3: TGTGCCAGCAGTTACTCGATTCAGGGCTCTGGAAACACCATATATTTT.

CDR3 sequence: CASSDEVRKLFF. The CDR3 bases are TGTGCCAGCAGTGATGAGGTCCGGAAACTGTTTTTT. The chain carries TRBV2 and TRBJ1-4; D call uncertain. CDR3 length: 12 amino acids. V was shortened by 3 bases and J by 11 bases, with 10 bases between the two germline ends. In germline, CDR1 is SNHLY, CDR2 FYNNEI.

The gene calls are TRBV7-9 and TRBJ1-5; D is unresolved. This CDR3 region has 13 residues. Germline assignment: CDR1 SEHNR and CDR2 FQNEAQ (reference sequence). The V gene lost 1 base and the J gene lost 7 bases, with 8 bases spanning the gap. CDR3 sequence (DNA): TGTGCCAGCAGCTTAGGGTGGCAGCAGCCCCAGCATTTT. Translating it yields CASSLGWQQPQHF.

This chain joins TRBV7-8 and TRBJ1-1; the D is unclear. V gave up 8 bases and J gave up 1 base, with 14 bases separating them. The germline V gene has CDR1 SGHVS and CDR2 FQNEAQ. The CDR3 spans 14 residues. The CDR3 DNA follows: TGTGCCAGCGGGTCTGACTCGGGGAACACTGAAGCTTTCTTT. Translation gives CASGSDSGNTEAFF.

The rearrangement links TRBV6-6 to TRBJ2-7, with a tentative D call TRBD1 (6 bases). The CDR3 contains 14 residues. Trimming cost V 0 bases and J 2 bases, with 8 bases left between them. Germline V gene sequence: CDR1 MNHNY, CDR2 SVGAGI (reference sequence). CDR3 loop: CASSYSRQAYEQYF. CDR3 nucleotide sequence: TGTGCCAGCAGTTACTCGAGACAGGCCTACGAGCAGTACTTC.

The rearrangement uses TRBV11-1 and TRBJ1-3; D perhaps matches TRBD1 (5 bases). Trimming pared 4 bases from V and 0 bases from J, leaving 13 bases between. The CDR3 is 16 residues long. Per germline, CDR1 SGHAT and CDR2 FQDESV (reference sequence). DNA for the CDR3: TGTGCCAGCAGCTCAAATGGGGCCTCCTCTGGAAACACCATATATTTT. Translated, it gives CASSSNGASSGNTIYF.